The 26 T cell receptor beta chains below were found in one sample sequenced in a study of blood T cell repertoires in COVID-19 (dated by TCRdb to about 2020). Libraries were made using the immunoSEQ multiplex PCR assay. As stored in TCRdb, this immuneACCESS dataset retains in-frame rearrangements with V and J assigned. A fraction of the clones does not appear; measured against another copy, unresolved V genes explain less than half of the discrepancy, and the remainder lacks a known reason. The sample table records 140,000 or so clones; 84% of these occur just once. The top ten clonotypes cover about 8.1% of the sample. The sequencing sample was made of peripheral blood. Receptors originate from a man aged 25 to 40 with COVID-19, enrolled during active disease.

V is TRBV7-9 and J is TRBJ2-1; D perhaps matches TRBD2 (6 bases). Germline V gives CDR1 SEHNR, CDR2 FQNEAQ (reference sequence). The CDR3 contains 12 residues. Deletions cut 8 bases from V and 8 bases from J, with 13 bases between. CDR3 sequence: CASGGAGDEQFF. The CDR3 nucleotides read TGTGCCAGCGGCGGGGCCGGGGATGAGCAGTTCTTC.

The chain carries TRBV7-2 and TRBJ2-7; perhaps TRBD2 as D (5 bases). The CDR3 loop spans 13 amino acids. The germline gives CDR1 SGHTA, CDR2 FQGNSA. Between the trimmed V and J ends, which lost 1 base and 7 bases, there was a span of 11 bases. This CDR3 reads CASSLGIAREQYF. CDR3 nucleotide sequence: TGTGCCAGCAGCTTAGGAATAGCGCGGGAGCAGTACTTC.

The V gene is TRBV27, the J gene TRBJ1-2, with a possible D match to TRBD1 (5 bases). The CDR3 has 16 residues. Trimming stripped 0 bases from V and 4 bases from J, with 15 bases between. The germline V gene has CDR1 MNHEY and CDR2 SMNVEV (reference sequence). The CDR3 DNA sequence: TGTGCCAGCAGTTTATCCCCTTTAGAAGGGGTCTATGGCTACACCTTC. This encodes CASSLSPLEGVYGYTF.

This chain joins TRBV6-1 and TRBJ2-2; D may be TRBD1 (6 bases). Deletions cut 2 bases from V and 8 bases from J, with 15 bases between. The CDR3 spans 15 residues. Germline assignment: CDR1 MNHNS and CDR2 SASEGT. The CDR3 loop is CASSESRGRTGELFF. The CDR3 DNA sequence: TGTGCCAGCAGTGAATCCAGGGGAAGAACAGGGGAGCTGTTTTTT.

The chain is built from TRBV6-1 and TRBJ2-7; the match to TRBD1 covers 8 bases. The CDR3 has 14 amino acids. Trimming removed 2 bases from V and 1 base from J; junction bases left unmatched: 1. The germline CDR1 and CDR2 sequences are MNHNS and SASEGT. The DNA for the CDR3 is TGTGCCAGCAGTGAATGGGACAGGTCCTACGAGCAGTACTTC. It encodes CASSEWDRSYEQYF.

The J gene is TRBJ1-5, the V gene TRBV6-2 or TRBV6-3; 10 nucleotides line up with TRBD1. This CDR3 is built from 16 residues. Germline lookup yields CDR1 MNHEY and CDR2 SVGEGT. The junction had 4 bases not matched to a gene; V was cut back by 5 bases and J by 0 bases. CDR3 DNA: TGTGCCAGCAGTCCCCGGGACAGGGGTAGCAATCAGCCCCAGCATTTT. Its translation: CASSPRDRGSNQPQHF.

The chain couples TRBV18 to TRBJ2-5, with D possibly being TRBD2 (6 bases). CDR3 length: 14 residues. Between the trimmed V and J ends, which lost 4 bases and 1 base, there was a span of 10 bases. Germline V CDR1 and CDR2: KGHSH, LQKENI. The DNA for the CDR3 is TGTGCCAGCTCACTCCGGGAGCGCCAAGAGACCCAGTACTTC. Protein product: CASSLRERQETQYF. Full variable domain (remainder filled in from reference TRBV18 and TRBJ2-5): NAGVMQNPRHLVRRRGQEARLRCSPMKGHSHVYWYRQLPEEGLKFMVYLQKENIIDESGMPKERFSAEFPKEGPSILRIQQVVRGDSAAYFCASSLRERQETQYFGPGTRLLVL.

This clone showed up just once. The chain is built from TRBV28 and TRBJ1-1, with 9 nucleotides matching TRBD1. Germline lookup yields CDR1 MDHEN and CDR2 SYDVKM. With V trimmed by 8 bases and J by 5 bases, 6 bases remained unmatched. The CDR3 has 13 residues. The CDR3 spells CASRQGGNTEAFF. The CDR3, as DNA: TGTGCCAGCCGACAGGGGGGGAATACTGAAGCTTTCTTT.

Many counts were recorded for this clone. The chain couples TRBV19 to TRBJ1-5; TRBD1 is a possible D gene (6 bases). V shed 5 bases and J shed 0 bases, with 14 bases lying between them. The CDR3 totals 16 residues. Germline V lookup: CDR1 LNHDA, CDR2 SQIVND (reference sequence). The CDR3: CASSSRDITSNQPQHF. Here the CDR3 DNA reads TGTGCCAGTAGTTCCCGGGACATCACTAGCAATCAGCCCCAGCATTTT.

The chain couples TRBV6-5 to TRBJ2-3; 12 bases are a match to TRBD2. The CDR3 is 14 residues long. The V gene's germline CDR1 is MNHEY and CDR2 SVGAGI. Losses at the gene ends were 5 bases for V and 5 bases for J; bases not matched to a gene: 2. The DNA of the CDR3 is TGTGCCAGCAGTAGGGGACTAGCGGGAGATACGCAGTATTTT. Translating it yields CASSRGLAGDTQYF.

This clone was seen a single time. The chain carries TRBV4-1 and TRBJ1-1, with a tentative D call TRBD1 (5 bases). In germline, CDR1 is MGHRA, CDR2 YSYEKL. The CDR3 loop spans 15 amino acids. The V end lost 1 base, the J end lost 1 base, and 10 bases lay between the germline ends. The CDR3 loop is CASSQGAGRNTEAFF. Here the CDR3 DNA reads TGCGCCAGCAGCCAAGGGGCAGGGCGGAACACTGAAGCTTTCTTT.

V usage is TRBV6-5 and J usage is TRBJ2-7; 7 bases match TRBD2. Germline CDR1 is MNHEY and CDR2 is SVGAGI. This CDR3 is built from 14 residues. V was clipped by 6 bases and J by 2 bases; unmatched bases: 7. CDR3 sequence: CASRGRLATYEQYF. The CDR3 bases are TGTGCCAGCAGGGGGAGACTAGCTACCTACGAGCAGTACTTC.

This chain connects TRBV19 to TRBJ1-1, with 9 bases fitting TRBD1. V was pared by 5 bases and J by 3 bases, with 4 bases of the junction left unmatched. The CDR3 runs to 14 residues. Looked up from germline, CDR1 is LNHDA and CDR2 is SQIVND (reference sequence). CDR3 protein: CASSLNRGHTEAFF. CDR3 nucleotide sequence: TGTGCCAGTAGTCTGAACAGGGGGCACACTGAAGCTTTCTTT.

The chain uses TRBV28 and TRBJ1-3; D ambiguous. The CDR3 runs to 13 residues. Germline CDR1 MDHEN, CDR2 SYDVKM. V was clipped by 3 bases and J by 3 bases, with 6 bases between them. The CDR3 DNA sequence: TGTGCCAGCAGTTTTCTCTATGGAAACACCATATATTTT. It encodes CASSFLYGNTIYF. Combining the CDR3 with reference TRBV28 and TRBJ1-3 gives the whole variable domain DVKVTQSSRYLVKRTGEKVFLECVQDMDHENMFWYRQDPGLGLRLIYFSYDVKMKEKGDIPEGYSVSREKKERFSLILESASTNQTSMYLCASSFLYGNTIYFGEGSWLTVV.

The CDR3 DNA follows: TGTGCCAGCAGTGTTCTAGCGGGAGATTATGAGACCCAGTACTTC. Protein sequence: CASSVLAGDYETQYF. V is TRBV27 and J is TRBJ2-5; 10 nucleotides match TRBD2. Germline CDR1 reads MNHEY; CDR2 reads SMNVEV (reference sequence). The CDR3 has 15 residues. V gave up 5 bases and J gave up 5 bases; unmatched junction bases: 8.

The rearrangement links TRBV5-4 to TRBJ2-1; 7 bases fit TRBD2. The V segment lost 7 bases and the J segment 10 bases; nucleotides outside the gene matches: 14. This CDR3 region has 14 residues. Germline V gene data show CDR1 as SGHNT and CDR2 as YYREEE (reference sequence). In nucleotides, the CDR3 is TGTGCCAGCGGTTTAGCGGGCCGGCGGGAGGAGCAGTTCTTC. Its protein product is CASGLAGRREEQFF.

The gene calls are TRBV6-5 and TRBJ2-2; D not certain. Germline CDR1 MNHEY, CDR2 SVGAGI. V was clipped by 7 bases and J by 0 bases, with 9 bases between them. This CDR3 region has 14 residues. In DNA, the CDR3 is TGTGCCAGCACGAGGATTACGAACACCGGGGAGCTGTTTTTT. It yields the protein CASTRITNTGELFF.

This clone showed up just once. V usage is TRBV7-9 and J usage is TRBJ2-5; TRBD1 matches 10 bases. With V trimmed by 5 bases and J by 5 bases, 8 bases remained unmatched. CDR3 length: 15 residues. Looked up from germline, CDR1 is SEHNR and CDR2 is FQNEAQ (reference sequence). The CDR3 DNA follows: TGTGCCAGCAGCCCCCGACAGGGGGCTGGTGAGACCCAGTACTTC. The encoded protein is CASSPRQGAGETQYF.

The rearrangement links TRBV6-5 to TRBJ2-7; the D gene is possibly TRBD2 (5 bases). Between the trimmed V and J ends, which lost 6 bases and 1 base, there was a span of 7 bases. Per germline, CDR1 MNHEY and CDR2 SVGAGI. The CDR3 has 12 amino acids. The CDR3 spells CASRDSSYEQYF. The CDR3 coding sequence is TGTGCCAGCAGGGACTCGTCCTACGAGCAGTACTTC.

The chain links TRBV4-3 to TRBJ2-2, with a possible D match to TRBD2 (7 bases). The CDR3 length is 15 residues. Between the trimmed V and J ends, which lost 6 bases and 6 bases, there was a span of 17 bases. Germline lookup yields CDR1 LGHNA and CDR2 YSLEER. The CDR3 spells CASSRGAGAPGELFF. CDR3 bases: TGCGCCAGCAGTCGGGGGGCGGGAGCCCCCGGGGAGCTGTTTTTT.

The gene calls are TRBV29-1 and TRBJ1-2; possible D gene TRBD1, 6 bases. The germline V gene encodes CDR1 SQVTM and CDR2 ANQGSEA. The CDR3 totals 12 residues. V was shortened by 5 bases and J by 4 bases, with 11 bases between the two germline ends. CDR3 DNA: TGCAGCGTTAAAACAGGGCTCTATGGCTACACCTTC. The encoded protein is CSVKTGLYGYTF. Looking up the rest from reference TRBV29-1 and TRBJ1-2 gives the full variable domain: SAVISQKPSRDICQRGTSLTIQCQVDSQVTMMFWYRQQPGQSLTLIATANQGSEATYESGFVIDKFPISRPNLTFSTLTVSNMSPEDSSIYLCSVKTGLYGYTFGSGTRLTVV.

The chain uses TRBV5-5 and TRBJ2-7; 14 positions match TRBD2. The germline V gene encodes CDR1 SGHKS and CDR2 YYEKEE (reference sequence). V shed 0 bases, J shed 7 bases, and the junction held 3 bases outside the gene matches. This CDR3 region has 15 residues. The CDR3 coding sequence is TGTGCCAGCAGCTTGGAGGGACTAGCGGGAGTTGAGCAGTACTTC. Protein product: CASSLEGLAGVEQYF.

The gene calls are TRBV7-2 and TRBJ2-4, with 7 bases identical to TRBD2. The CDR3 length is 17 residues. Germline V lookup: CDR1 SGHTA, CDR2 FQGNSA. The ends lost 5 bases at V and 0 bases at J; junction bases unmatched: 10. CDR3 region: CASSPKGLSLAKNIQYF. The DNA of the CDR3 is TGTGCCAGCAGCCCCAAGGGACTATCCCTAGCCAAAAACATTCAGTACTTC. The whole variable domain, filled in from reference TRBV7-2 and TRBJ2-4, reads GAGVSQSPSNKVTEKGKDVELRCDPISGHTALYWYRQSLGQGLEFLIYFQGNSAPDKSGLPSDRFSAERTGGSVSTLTIQRTQQEDSAVYLCASSPKGLSLAKNIQYFGAGTRLSVL.

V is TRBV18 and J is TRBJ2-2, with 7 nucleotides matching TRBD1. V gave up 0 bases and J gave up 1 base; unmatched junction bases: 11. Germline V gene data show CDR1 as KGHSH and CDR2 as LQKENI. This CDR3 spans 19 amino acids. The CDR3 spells CASSPPLRGQEKNTGELFF. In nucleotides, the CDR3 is TGTGCCAGCTCACCACCGTTACGAGGACAGGAGAAGAACACCGGGGAGCTGTTTTTT.

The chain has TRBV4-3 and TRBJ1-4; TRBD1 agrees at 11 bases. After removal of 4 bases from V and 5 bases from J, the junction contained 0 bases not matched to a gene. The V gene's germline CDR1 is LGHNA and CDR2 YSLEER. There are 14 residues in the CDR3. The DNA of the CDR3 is TGCGCCAGCAGCCGGACAGGGGGCAATGAAAAACTGTTTTTT. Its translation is CASSRTGGNEKLFF.

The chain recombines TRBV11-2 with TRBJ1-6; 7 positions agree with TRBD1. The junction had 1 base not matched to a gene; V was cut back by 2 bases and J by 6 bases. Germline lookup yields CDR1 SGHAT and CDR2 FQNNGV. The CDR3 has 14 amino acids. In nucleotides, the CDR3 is TGTGCCAGCAGCTTAAACAGGGGTAATTCACCCCTCCACTTT. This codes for CASSLNRGNSPLHF. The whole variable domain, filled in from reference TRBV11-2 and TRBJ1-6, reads EAGVAQSPRYKIIEKRQSVAFWCNPISGHATLYWYQQILGQGPKLLIQFQNNGVVDDSQLPKDRFSAERLKGVDSTLKIQPAKLEDSAVYLCASSLNRGNSPLHFGNGTRLTVT.